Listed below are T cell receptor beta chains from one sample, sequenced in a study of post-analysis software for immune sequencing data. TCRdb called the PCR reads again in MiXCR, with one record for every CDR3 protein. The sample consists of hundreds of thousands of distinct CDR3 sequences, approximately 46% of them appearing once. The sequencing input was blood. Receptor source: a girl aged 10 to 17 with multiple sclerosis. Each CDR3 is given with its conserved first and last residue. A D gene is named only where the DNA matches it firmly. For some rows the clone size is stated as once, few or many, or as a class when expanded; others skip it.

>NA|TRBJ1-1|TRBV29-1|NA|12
CSVIKGKTEAFF
TGCAGCGTTATCAAGGGAAAAACTGAAGCTTTCTTT
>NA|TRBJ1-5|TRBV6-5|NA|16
CASSYSGHYSNQPQHF
TGTGCCAGCAGTTACTCCGGACACTATAGCAATCAGCCCCAGCATTTT
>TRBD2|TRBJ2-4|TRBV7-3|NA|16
CASSLISGLAKSIQYF
TGTGCCAGCAGCTTAATTAGCGGACTAGCCAAAAGCATTCAGTACTTC
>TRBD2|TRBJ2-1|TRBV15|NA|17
CATSRFGLASSYNEQFF
TGTGCCACCAGCAGATTCGGACTAGCGAGCTCCTACAATGAGCAGTTCTTC
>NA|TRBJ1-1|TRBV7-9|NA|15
CASSLEQVLNTEAFF
TGTGCCAGCAGCCTCGAACAGGTCCTCAACACTGAAGCTTTCTTT
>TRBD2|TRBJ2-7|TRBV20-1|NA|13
CSASGGSSYEQYF
TGCAGTGCGAGCGGGGGGAGCTCCTACGAGCAGTACTTC
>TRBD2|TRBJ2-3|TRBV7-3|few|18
CASSPGLAGVYSTDTQYF
TGTGCCAGCAGCCCCGGACTAGCGGGAGTATACAGCACAGATACGCAGTATTTT
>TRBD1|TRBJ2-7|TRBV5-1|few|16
CASSRGRDRVSYEQYF
TGCGCCAGCAGCCGGGGCCGGGACAGGGTCTCCTACGAGCAGTACTTC
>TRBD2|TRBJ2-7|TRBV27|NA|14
CASSPLAGPYEQYF
TGTGCCAGCAGCCCTCTAGCGGGGCCCTACGAGCAGTACTTC
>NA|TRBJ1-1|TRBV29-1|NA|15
CSVEDPGGADTEAFF
TGCAGCGTTGAAGATCCGGGGGGGGCGGACACTGAAGCTTTCTTT
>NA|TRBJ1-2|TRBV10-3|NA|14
CAISAAGTLGGYTF
TGTGCCATCAGTGCTGCCGGGACCTTGGGCGGCTACACCTTC
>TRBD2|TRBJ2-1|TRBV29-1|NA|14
CSADSSGSEYEQFF
TGCAGCGCTGACTCTAGCGGGAGTGAATATGAGCAGTTCTTC
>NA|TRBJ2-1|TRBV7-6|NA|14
CASSSPDYHNEQFF
TGTGCCAGCAGCTCCCCGGACTACCACAATGAGCAGTTCTTC
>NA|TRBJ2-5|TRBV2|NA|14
CASSVVGAGETQYF
TGTGCCAGCAGTGTGGTGGGAGCTGGAGAGACCCAGTACTTC
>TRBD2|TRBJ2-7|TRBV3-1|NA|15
CASSQRLAGSWEQYF
TGTGCCAGCAGCCAACGACTAGCGGGCTCATGGGAGCAGTACTTC
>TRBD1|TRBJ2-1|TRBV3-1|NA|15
CASSQLPTGSGEQFF
TGTGCCAGCAGCCAACTTCCGACAGGGTCTGGTGAGCAGTTCTTC
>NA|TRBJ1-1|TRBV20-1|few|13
CSARVVLNTEAFF
TGCAGTGCTAGAGTGGTGCTGAACACTGAAGCTTTCTTT
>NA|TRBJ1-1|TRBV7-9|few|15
CASSLAWDIEAEAFF
TGTGCCAGCAGCTTAGCGTGGGACATTGAGGCTGAAGCTTTCTTT
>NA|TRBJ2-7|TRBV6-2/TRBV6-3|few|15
CASSYRADGGYEQYF
TGTGCCAGCAGTTACAGAGCGGACGGAGGCTACGAGCAGTACTTC
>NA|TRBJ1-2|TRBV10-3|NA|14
CAISDGGLLDGYTF
TGTGCCATCAGTGACGGGGGGCTGCTGGATGGCTACACCTTC